These T cell receptor beta chains were read from a single sample in a study of T cells in Graves' hyperthyroidism and ophthalmopathy. A single record per CDR3 protein comes from TCRdb applying MiXCR to the multiplex PCR reads. The sample shows more than 550,000 distinct CDR3 sequences, roughly 46% of them seen only once. The sequencing sample was made of peripheral blood or thyroid tissue (not recorded which). The receptors originated from an adult man with Graves' disease, either hyperthyroidism or ophthalmopathy (not recorded which). Both conserved end residues are trimmed from each CDR3. Some rows have no size entry. The others give once, few or many, or a class for an expanded clone.

v_gene: TRBV2; abundance: many; j_gene: TRBJ1-2; CDR3aa: ASSGGQGNGYT
v_gene: TRBV20-1; abundance: NA; j_gene: TRBJ2-5; CDR3aa: SASLGGNPGTQY
v_gene: TRBV10-2; abundance: NA; j_gene: TRBJ1-4; CDR3aa: ASSVYPLAGADEKLF
v_gene: TRBV2; abundance: many; j_gene: TRBJ2-7; CDR3aa: ASSKGQVLYEQY
v_gene: TRBV7-2; abundance: many; j_gene: TRBJ1-2; CDR3aa: ASSSRTGVDGYT
v_gene: TRBV29-1; abundance: NA; j_gene: TRBJ2-1; CDR3aa: SWVQDPGEQF
v_gene: TRBV24-1; abundance: NA; j_gene: TRBJ2-3; CDR3aa: ATSDWRGDTQY
v_gene: TRBV10-3; abundance: many; j_gene: TRBJ1-4; CDR3aa: AISEMDSNEKLF
v_gene: TRBV5-1; abundance: NA; j_gene: TRBJ1-3; CDR3aa: ASRGYGNTIY
v_gene: TRBV7-9; abundance: many; j_gene: TRBJ1-3; CDR3aa: ASTDRGGGNTIY
v_gene: TRBV7-9; abundance: NA; j_gene: TRBJ2-3; CDR3aa: AILGVSRGGPTDTQY
v_gene: TRBV7-9; abundance: NA; j_gene: TRBJ1-1; CDR3aa: ASSQDQWTEAF
v_gene: TRBV7-8; abundance: NA; j_gene: TRBJ2-2; CDR3aa: ASSLGTASTNTGELF
v_gene: TRBV7-2; abundance: NA; j_gene: TRBJ1-6; CDR3aa: ASSPGTGGSNSPLH
v_gene: TRBV10-3; abundance: NA; j_gene: TRBJ1-1; CDR3aa: ATHLNPNTEAF
v_gene: TRBV10-2; abundance: many; j_gene: TRBJ1-4; CDR3aa: ASSETGAATNEKLF
v_gene: TRBV7-9; abundance: many; j_gene: TRBJ1-2; CDR3aa: ASSPRRVDRVNGYT
v_gene: TRBV29-1; abundance: NA; j_gene: TRBJ1-1; CDR3aa: SVARTGEAEAF
v_gene: TRBV7-9; abundance: NA; j_gene: TRBJ1-2; CDR3aa: ASSPDGTAANYGYT
v_gene: TRBV2; abundance: NA; j_gene: TRBJ2-2; CDR3aa: ATSAKREGSSTGELF
v_gene: TRBV5-4; abundance: few; j_gene: TRBJ2-7; CDR3aa: ASSLVRASGYSYEQY
v_gene: TRBV10-3; abundance: once; j_gene: TRBJ1-1; CDR3aa: AIRGTGMNTEAF
v_gene: TRBV29-1; abundance: many; j_gene: TRBJ2-7; CDR3aa: SVEDGTSGYEQY
v_gene: TRBV7-9; abundance: many; j_gene: TRBJ2-7; CDR3aa: ASSLGQGSGYEQY
v_gene: TRBV7-8; abundance: many; j_gene: TRBJ2-6; CDR3aa: ASSTQGNLGGANVLT
v_gene: TRBV7-9; abundance: NA; j_gene: TRBJ2-2; CDR3aa: ASSQVLAWELF
v_gene: TRBV12-3/TRBV12-4; abundance: few; j_gene: TRBJ2-7; CDR3aa: ASSGGTLTYEQY
v_gene: TRBV11-1; abundance: NA; j_gene: TRBJ1-2; CDR3aa: ASSAVAGYGYT
v_gene: TRBV10-3; abundance: many; j_gene: TRBJ1-1; CDR3aa: AIRGMGPNTEAF
v_gene: TRBV12-3/TRBV12-4; abundance: NA; j_gene: TRBJ1-5; CDR3aa: ASSLALQGLGNQPQH
v_gene: TRBV20-1; abundance: few; j_gene: TRBJ1-1; CDR3aa: SATWARAVNTEAF
v_gene: TRBV5-4; abundance: NA; j_gene: TRBJ1-5; CDR3aa: ASSLGGGGHSNQPQH
v_gene: TRBV5-1; abundance: NA; j_gene: TRBJ2-7; CDR3aa: ASSLTGDNNYEQY
v_gene: TRBV24-1; abundance: NA; j_gene: TRBJ2-5; CDR3aa: ATSGGGLGNQPQY
v_gene: TRBV2; abundance: NA; j_gene: TRBJ2-2; CDR3aa: ASKGQGAKAGELF
v_gene: TRBV10-3; abundance: many; j_gene: TRBJ2-7; CDR3aa: ATKPGQGSDEQY
v_gene: TRBV2; abundance: NA; j_gene: TRBJ1-5; CDR3aa: ASSARQGAGQPQH
v_gene: TRBV7-2; abundance: few; j_gene: TRBJ2-5; CDR3aa: ASSLVQGLAGFQETQY
v_gene: TRBV20-1; abundance: NA; j_gene: TRBJ1-1; CDR3aa: SATPPLWNTKAF